The source of this T cell receptor (beta chain) is a study of CD8+CD57+ T cells in acquired aplastic anemia. All patients picked for sequencing had shown, by flow cytometry, an expansion of CD8+CD57+ cells. TCR beta VDJ combinations and CDR3 sequences were profiled from genomic DNA. TCRdb recomputed calls from the reads with MiXCR, one row per CDR3 protein. The sample lists 150,000 to 200,000 distinct CDR3 sequences; around 50% were seen once. V was clipped by 8 bases and J by 4 bases, with 21 bases between them. This CDR3 contains 15 residues. In germline, CDR1 is ENHRY, CDR2 SYGVKD. This sequence joins TRBV10-3 and TRBJ2-7; D is perhaps TRBD1 (5 bases). The sample comprised sorted CD4+, CD8+, or CD8+CD57+ T cells (not recorded which) from PBMCs. The sequence derives from a human donor with aplastic anemia. Here the CDR3 reads CAIGIDSAPLYEQYV. In DNA form, the CDR3 reads TGTGCCATCGGGATTGACAGTGCCCCCTTGTACGAGCAGTACGTC.